The next 3 T cell receptor beta chains were all read from a single sample in a study of CXCR3-negative and CXCR3-positive naive CD8 T cells. TRB cDNA was prepared as libraries by UMI-labeled 5' RACE. TCRdb re-called the 5' RACE reads, yielding one record per CDR3 amino acid sequence without DNA. This sample's table has 45,000 to 65,000 distinct CDR3 sequences. The sample consisted of naive CXCR3- CD8+ T cells from blood. The subset was: CD45RO-CCR7+CD27+CD95- naive CD8+ T cells lacking CXCR3 (TNR3-). These receptors originate from a human donor in good health. Some clones in this sample may be carry-over from other donors' samples.

The chain joins TRBV7-9 to TRBJ2-7; TCRdb returns TRBD1, unconfirmable since there is no DNA. From germline, CDR1 is SEHNR and CDR2 FQNEAQ (reference sequence). The CDR3 length is 14 residues. CDR3 region: CASSSLTGLLEQYF.

This rearrangement joins TRBV4-2 to TRBJ2-3; without DNA, the TCRdb call of TRBD1 cannot be checked. CDR3 size: 15 residues. CDR1 and CDR2 (germline): LGHNA, YNFKEQ. The CDR3 here is CASSQGQFRTDTQYF.

V gene TRBV9 combines with J gene TRBJ2-7; TCRdb's D call, TRBD1, is unchecked because there is no DNA. Germline values: CDR1 SGDLS, CDR2 YYNGEE. This CDR3 is 15 amino acids long. The CDR3 protein is CASSVSGGSSYEQYF.